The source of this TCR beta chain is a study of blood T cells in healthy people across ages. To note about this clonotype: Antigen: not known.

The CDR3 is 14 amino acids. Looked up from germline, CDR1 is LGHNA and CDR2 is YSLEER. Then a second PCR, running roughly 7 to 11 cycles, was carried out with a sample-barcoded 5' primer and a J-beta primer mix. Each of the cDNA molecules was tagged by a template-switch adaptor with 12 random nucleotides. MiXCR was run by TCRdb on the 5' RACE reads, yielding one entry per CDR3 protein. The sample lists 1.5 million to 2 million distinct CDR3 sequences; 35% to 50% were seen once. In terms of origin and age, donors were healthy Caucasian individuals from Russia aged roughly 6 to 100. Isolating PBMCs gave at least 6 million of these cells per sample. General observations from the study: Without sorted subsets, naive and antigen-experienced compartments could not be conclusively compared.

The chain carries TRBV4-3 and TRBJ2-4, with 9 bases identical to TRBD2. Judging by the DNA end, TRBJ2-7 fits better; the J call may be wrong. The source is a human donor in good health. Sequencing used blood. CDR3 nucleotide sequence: TGCGCCAGCAGCCCGGGACTAGCTAACTACGAGCAGTACTTC. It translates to CASSPGLANYEQYF.